This T cell receptor beta chain was sequenced during a study of blood T cells in healthy people across ages. Combining a sample-barcoded 5' primer with a J-beta primer mix, a second PCR ran for roughly 7 to 12 cycles. TCRdb called the 5' RACE reads again in MiXCR, with one record for every CDR3 protein. The data hold 380,000 or so distinct CDR3 sequences, with roughly half observed a single time. Per germline, CDR1 MDHEN and CDR2 SYDVKM. Trimming removed 3 bases from V and 2 bases from J, with 11 bases in between. There are 14 residues in the CDR3. This clonotype was found many times. What was sequenced was blood. The rearrangement uses TRBV28 and TRBJ2-7; D may match TRBD1 or TRBD2 (5 bases each). This receptor was taken from a man between 60 and 75 years old in good health. The CDR3 DNA reads TGTGCCAGCAGTTTGGGACCCCTAGCCTACGAGCAGTACTTC. Protein product: CASSLGPLAYEQYF.